The rows below give T cell receptor beta chains drawn from one sample of a study of T cell repertoires in cytomegalovirus infection. For these receptors, no antigen is known. TCRdb independently ran MiXCR on the reads; one entry per CDR3 protein. The sample consists of around 750,000 distinct CDR3 sequences, approximately 30% of them appearing once. The specimen was cultured CD8+ T cells from PBMCs, collected from culture after CMV antigen stimulation. The source is a human donor in good health (CMV status not recorded). Some clones in this sample may be carry-over from other donors' samples. CDR3s include the opening cysteine and the closing phenylalanine or tryptophan. D genes are given only for firm matches. The listing skips clone size in some rows; elsewhere it reads once, few, many or a size class.

D: NA; size: NA; length: 13; V: TRBV4-1; J: TRBJ2-2; CDR3: CASSQEPSRELFF; DNA: TGCGCCAGCAGCCAAGAGCCCTCGCGGGAGCTGTTTTTT
D: NA; size: few; length: 15; V: TRBV5-4; J: TRBJ2-3; CDR3: CASSLVRSNTDTQYF; DNA: TGTGCCAGCAGCTTGGTGCGGAGTAACACAGATACGCAGTATTTT
D: TRBD2; size: NA; length: 19; V: TRBV10-3; J: TRBJ2-2; CDR3: CAISDLGLAGGPNTGELFF; DNA: TGTGCCATCAGTGACCTGGGACTAGCGGGGGGCCCGAACACCGGGGAGCTGTTTTTT
D: TRBD1; size: many; length: 13; V: TRBV6-5; J: TRBJ1-2; CDR3: CASSLGTGEGYTF; DNA: TGTGCCAGCAGTTTGGGAACAGGGGAGGGCTACACCTTC
D: TRBD2; size: few; length: 14; V: TRBV12-3/TRBV12-4; J: TRBJ2-5; CDR3: CASRKLAGQETQYF; DNA: TGTGCCAGCAGGAAACTAGCGGGGCAAGAGACCCAGTACTTC
D: NA; size: NA; length: 17; V: TRBV25-1; J: TRBJ1-1; CDR3: CASSEYSAGRKISEAFF; DNA: TGTGCCAGCAGTGAATATTCCGCTGGGAGGAAAATAAGTGAAGCTTTCTTT
D: NA; size: NA; length: 16; V: TRBV5-6; J: TRBJ2-7; CDR3: CASSPGTGTLLYEQYF; DNA: TGTGCCAGCAGCCCCGGTACAGGGACGCTACTCTACGAGCAGTACTTC
D: TRBD2; size: NA; length: 20; V: TRBV18; J: TRBJ2-1; CDR3: CVSSPTVGLAGGLSYNEQFF; DNA: TGTGTCAGCTCACCAACCGTCGGACTAGCGGGGGGGCTATCCTACAATGAGCAGTTCTTC
D: NA; size: NA; length: 15; V: TRBV27; J: TRBJ1-4; CDR3: CASSLSVQGGEKLFF; DNA: TGTGCCAGCAGTTTAAGCGTTCAGGGTGGGGAAAAACTGTTTTTT
D: NA; size: few; length: 14; V: TRBV12-3/TRBV12-4; J: TRBJ1-6; CDR3: CASSLTGSSSPLHF; DNA: TGTGCCAGCAGCCTCACAGGGAGTAGTTCACCCCTCCACTTT
D: NA; size: NA; length: 14; V: TRBV12-3/TRBV12-4; J: TRBJ2-1; CDR3: CASSWRDEGNEQFF; DNA: TGTGCCAGCAGTTGGAGGGATGAGGGGAATGAGCAGTTCTTC
D: NA; size: NA; length: 16; V: TRBV12-3/TRBV12-4; J: TRBJ2-3; CDR3: CASSFETETSTDTQYF; DNA: TGTGCCAGCAGTTTTGAAACAGAGACTAGCACAGATACGCAGTATTTT
D: NA; size: few; length: 15; V: TRBV7-6; J: TRBJ2-7; CDR3: CASSLEAGESYEQYF; DNA: TGTGCCAGCAGCTTAGAAGCAGGAGAGTCCTACGAGCAGTACTTC
D: NA; size: NA; length: 12; V: TRBV29-1; J: TRBJ1-2; CDR3: CSVVNRIYGYTF; DNA: TGCAGCGTTGTCAACAGGATCTATGGCTACACCTTC
D: NA; size: NA; length: 15; V: TRBV14; J: TRBJ1-1; CDR3: CASSQDRYLNTEAFF; DNA: TGTGCCAGCAGCCAAGATCGTTATCTGAACACTGAAGCTTTCTTT
D: NA; size: NA; length: 16; V: TRBV6-2/TRBV6-3; J: TRBJ1-2; CDR3: CASSYSMRGPDYGYTF; DNA: TGTGCCAGCAGTTACTCGATGAGGGGTCCGGACTATGGCTACACCTTC
D: NA; size: once; length: 14; V: TRBV11-2; J: TRBJ2-7; CDR3: CASSLGGSEYEQYF; DNA: TGTGCCAGCAGCTTAGGAGGGTCGGAGTACGAGCAGTACTTC
D: TRBD1; size: few; length: 16; V: TRBV6-4; J: TRBJ1-5; CDR3: CASSEPGTGINQPQHF; DNA: TGTGCCAGCAGTGAACCCGGGACAGGCATCAATCAGCCCCAGCATTTT
D: NA; size: NA; length: 13; V: TRBV4-1; J: TRBJ2-7; CDR3: CASSLMFGGEQYF; DNA: TGCGCCAGCAGCCTGATGTTTGGAGGCGAGCAGTACTTC
D: NA; size: NA; length: 17; V: TRBV7-6; J: TRBJ1-1; CDR3: CVSSVTVSPSANTEAFF; DNA: TGTGTCAGCAGCGTTACAGTGTCCCCCTCCGCGAACACTGAAGCTTTCTTT
D: NA; size: few; length: 15; V: TRBV28; J: TRBJ1-1; CDR3: CASRRQQDLYTEAFF; DNA: TGTGCCAGCAGACGACAGCAAGACCTTTACACTGAAGCTTTCTTT
D: NA; size: NA; length: 15; V: TRBV7-6; J: TRBJ2-1; CDR3: CASSRPLGGRNEQFF; DNA: TGTGCCAGCAGCCGTCCGTTGGGGGGGCGCAATGAGCAGTTCTTC
D: NA; size: few; length: 15; V: TRBV28; J: TRBJ2-5; CDR3: CASSFGNREVETQYF; DNA: TGTGCCAGCAGTTTTGGGAACAGGGAAGTGGAGACCCAGTACTTC
D: TRBD2; size: many; length: 15; V: TRBV7-6; J: TRBJ2-1; CDR3: CASSLVAGGDNEQFF; DNA: TGTGCCAGCAGTTTAGTGGCGGGGGGCGACAATGAGCAGTTCTTC
D: NA; size: once; length: 12; V: TRBV18; J: TRBJ1-2; CDR3: CASSPGRHGYTF; DNA: TGTGCCAGCTCACCGGGCAGGCATGGCTACACCTTC
D: NA; size: NA; length: 14; V: TRBV11-3; J: TRBJ2-7; CDR3: CASSPQGRKHEQYF; DNA: TGTGCCAGCAGCCCCCAGGGGAGGAAACACGAGCAGTACTTC